The 24 T cell receptor beta chains reported below all come from one sample, sequenced in a study of cytomegalovirus exposure and HLA in healthy donors. The PCR was carried out with 60 Vbeta primers and 13 Jbeta primers. Method: immunoSEQ multiplex PCR; TCRdb's copy keeps in-frame clones and lacks some. Its clone listing holds under 70,000 clones. Input material: PBMCs. The receptors shown here come from a man between 50 and 59 years old in good health and CMV-seropositive.

The rearrangement links TRBV4-1 to TRBJ2-1; D is unresolved. V lost 4 bases, J lost 2 bases, and 12 bases lay in between. Germline V gene sequence: CDR1 MGHRA, CDR2 YSYEKL. The CDR3 runs to 15 residues. The CDR3 DNA reads TGCGCCAGCAGCCGCCTAGATGGAACCTACAATGAGCAGTTCTTC. This codes for CASSRLDGTYNEQFF.

The CDR3 region is CASSDGPGGGNNEQFF. DNA for the CDR3: TGTGCCAGCAGTGACGGTCCGGGAGGGGGGAACAATGAGCAGTTCTTC. This rearrangement joins TRBV6-4 to TRBJ2-1; 8 positions match TRBD2. Germline lookup yields CDR1 MRHNA and CDR2 SNTAGT. Trimming removed 2 bases from V and 5 bases from J; junction bases left unmatched: 8. The CDR3 consists of 16 residues.

V is TRBV9 and J is TRBJ2-5, with TRBD2 identical over 10 bases. CDR3 length: 15 residues. V shed 0 bases and J 2 bases; nucleotides not matched to a gene: 1. CDR1 and CDR2 from the germline V gene are SGDLS and YYNGEE. CDR3 in amino acids: CASSVVGLAQETQYF. The CDR3 DNA follows: TGTGCCAGCAGCGTAGTGGGACTAGCGCAAGAGACCCAGTACTTC.

The rearrangement links TRBV7-6 to TRBJ2-1; 7 positions agree with TRBD1. Germline CDR1 reads SGHVS; CDR2 reads FNYEAQ. With V trimmed by 2 bases and J by 4 bases, 5 bases remained unmatched. The CDR3 spans 15 residues. The CDR3 bases are TGTGCCAGCAGCTTATTACAGGGGCAATACAATGAGCAGTTCTTC. Protein sequence: CASSLLQGQYNEQFF.

The CDR3 loop is CASSSGGSGYTF. Written as DNA, the CDR3 is TGTGCCAGCAGCTCAGGGGGGTCTGGCTACACCTTC. V is TRBV7-9 and J is TRBJ1-2, with 7 bases fitting TRBD1. V lost 4 bases and J lost 7; bases outside the gene matches: 3. The CDR3 is 12 residues long. Germline V gene data show CDR1 as SEHNR and CDR2 as FQNEAQ (reference sequence).

The V and J genes are TRBV28 and TRBJ1-1; TRBD1 might be the D (5 bases). V dropped 2 bases and J dropped 0 bases, with 10 bases sitting between them. This CDR3 has 15 amino acids. CDR1 MDHEN and CDR2 SYDVKM come from the germline V gene. The CDR3 nucleotides are TGTGCCAGCAGTTTAGCGGGACGGGTGAACACTGAAGCTTTCTTT. Its translation is CASSLAGRVNTEAFF.

This chain links TRBV6-6 with TRBJ1-5, with 10 positions matching TRBD1. Trimming at V came to 6 bases and at J to 5 bases, leaving 7 bases not matched to a gene. CDR1 and CDR2 (germline): MNHNY, SVGAGI (reference sequence). The CDR3 extends over 15 amino acids. The CDR3 nucleotides read TGTGCCAGCAGGCCCCCCGGGACAGGGGATCAGCCCCAGCATTTT. It codes for CASRPPGTGDQPQHF.

This chain connects TRBV6-5 to TRBJ2-7, with TRBD1 identical over 8 bases. The J segment lost 2 bases and the V segment lost 10 bases, leaving 4 bases of the junction unmatched. The CDR3 loop spans 12 amino acids. CDR1 is MNHEY and CDR2 is SVGAGI in the germline V gene. CDR3 amino acids: CATPGGAYEQYF. The CDR3 bases are TGTGCCACCCCAGGGGGCGCCTACGAGCAGTACTTC.

V is TRBV18 and J is TRBJ1-2, with 9 bases matching TRBD1. Germline-derived CDR1 and CDR2 are KGHSH and LQKENI. The CDR3 is 15 amino acids. Germline trimming cut 2 bases from V and 7 bases from J; bases unmatched to any gene: 8. CDR3 coding DNA: TGTGCCAGCTCACCATCCGGGACAGGGTCGGCTGGCTACACCTTC. Residues: CASSPSGTGSAGYTF.

This chain connects TRBV19 to TRBJ1-2, with 8 bases aligning to TRBD1. CDR1 LNHDA and CDR2 SQIVND come from the germline V gene (reference sequence). The CDR3 spans 14 residues. V shed 4 bases and J 5 bases; nucleotides not matched to a gene: 6. The chain's CDR3 is CASSRTGSGYGYTF. For the CDR3, the DNA is TGTGCCAGTAGTAGGACAGGGTCGGGTTATGGCTACACCTTC.

V is TRBV4-3 and J is TRBJ2-3; 13 bases agree with TRBD2. This CDR3 is built from 16 residues. Trimming cost V 0 bases and J 7 bases; bases outside gene matches: 4. Germline CDR1 LGHNA, CDR2 YSLEER. The DNA of the CDR3 is TGCGCCAGCAGCCAAGATGGGACTAGCGGGATGAATACGCAGTATTTT. It codes for CASSQDGTSGMNTQYF.

The chain carries TRBV5-6 and TRBJ2-1; possibly TRBD2 for D (6 bases). The length of the CDR3 is 15 residues. Germline V gene sequence: CDR1 SGHDT, CDR2 YYEEEE. Trimming took 0 bases from V and 3 from J, leaving 10 bases between them. CDR3 sequence (DNA): TGTGCCAGCAGCTTGGGGACCGGGAGCTACAATGAGCAGTTCTTC. It yields the protein CASSLGTGSYNEQFF.

In DNA form, the CDR3 reads TGTGCAAGTCGCTTACCAAGGACTAGTCGGTCCCATTACGAGCAGTACTTC. This encodes CASRLPRTSRSHYEQYF. The chain couples TRBV12-2 to TRBJ2-7; the D call of TRBD2 is as the table states it, not checked on the DNA. TRBV12-2 is a known pseudogene. The CDR3 extends over 17 amino acids.

The chain carries TRBV6-1 and TRBJ2-7; D unresolved. The CDR3 runs 14 residues. CDR1 is MNHNS and CDR2 is SASEGT in the germline V gene. Trimming removed 8 bases at V and 0 bases at J, with 14 bases between. The CDR3 region has the DNA TGTGCCAGCCCGGCGGAGCGCCCCTCCTACGAGCAGTACTTC. This translates into CASPAERPSYEQYF.

The chain recombines TRBV6-5 with TRBJ1-2; a possible D gene is TRBD1 (5 bases). CDR1 and CDR2 (germline): MNHEY, SVGAGI. Trimming removed 4 bases from V and 8 bases from J, with 14 bases in between. This CDR3 contains 13 residues. For the CDR3, the DNA is TGTGCCAGCAGTTCCCAGGGCGTCGGGGGCTACACCTTC. Translating gives CASSSQGVGGYTF.

With respect to this clone: One end of the junction varies from germline; a read error may be responsible. The J gene is TRBJ2-1, the V gene TRBV5-4; 9 positions agree with TRBD2. The CDR3 contains 18 residues. The V gene's germline CDR1 is SGHNT and CDR2 YYREEE (reference sequence). The DNA of the CDR3 is TGTGCCAGCAGCCCTAGTGCGGGGGGGCTAAGCTCCGACAATGAGCAGTTCTTC. This gives the protein CASSPSAGGLSSDNEQFF.

The CDR3 nucleotides are TGTGCCAGCAGTCTCCATCAGCCCCAGCATTTT. It encodes CASSLHQPQHF. V and J are TRBV28 and TRBJ1-5; the D is unclear. Germline lookup yields CDR1 MDHEN and CDR2 SYDVKM. This CDR3 has 11 amino acids. With 5 bases removed from V and 5 bases from J, the gap between germline ends came to 4 bases.

This rearrangement joins TRBV7-8 to TRBJ2-3; TRBD2 might be the D (6 bases). The germline V and J ends were trimmed by 8 bases and 4 bases, with 13 bases remaining between them. Germline CDR1 SGHVS, CDR2 FQNEAQ. The CDR3 runs 13 residues. The CDR3 is CASREKGSDTQYF. CDR3 sequence (DNA): TGTGCCAGCCGGGAGAAGGGGTCAGATACGCAGTATTTT.

This chain joins TRBV4-1 and TRBJ1-1, with D possibly matching TRBD1 (6 bases). Trimming removed 8 bases from V and 3 bases from J, with 16 bases in between. This CDR3 region has 14 residues. The germline CDR1 and CDR2 sequences are MGHRA and YSYEKL. The CDR3 spells CASSPGQLDTEAFF. CDR3 nucleotide sequence: TGCGCCAGCTCCCCCGGACAGCTTGACACTGAAGCTTTCTTT.

CDR3: CAIRPSSTGDQSYEQYF. The CDR3 region has the DNA TGTGCCATCAGGCCAAGTTCGACAGGGGATCAGTCCTACGAGCAGTACTTC. The gene calls are TRBV10-3 and TRBJ2-7, with 8 nucleotides matching TRBD1. The ends lost 6 bases at V and 1 base at J; junction bases unmatched: 14. The germline gives CDR1 ENHRY, CDR2 SYGVKD. CDR3 length equals 17 residues.

The V call is TRBV30, the J call TRBJ1-3; no clear D gene. Trimming removed 7 bases at V and 4 bases at J, with 11 bases between. Germline V CDR1 and CDR2: GTSNPN, SVGIG (reference sequence). The CDR3 has 12 residues. The CDR3 spells CASSGVGNTIYF. DNA for the CDR3: TGTGCCTCCTCGGGTGTCGGAAACACCATATATTTT.

The chain couples TRBV6-5 to TRBJ2-5; TRBD2 matches at 7 bases. Germline CDR1 MNHEY, CDR2 SVGAGI. This CDR3 comprises 13 residues. Trimming took 4 bases from V and 7 from J; bases not matched to a gene: 6. In nucleotides, the CDR3 is TGTGCCAGCAGTTCCCCGTGGGGGGGGACCCAGTACTTC. Its protein product is CASSSPWGGTQYF.

The chain uses TRBV4-2 and TRBJ1-1; a weak D match, TRBD1 (5 bases). Germline CDR1 and CDR2: LGHNA and YNFKEQ. Trimming removed 0 bases at V and 1 base at J, with 12 bases between. This CDR3 region has 16 residues. CDR3 sequence reads: CASSQEVGRANTEAFF. The CDR3, as DNA: TGTGCCAGCAGCCAAGAAGTCGGCAGGGCGAACACTGAAGCTTTCTTT.

The chain has TRBV7-2 and TRBJ2-5; D is possibly TRBD1 (5 bases). This CDR3 contains 13 residues. Germline V gene sequence: CDR1 SGHTA, CDR2 FQGNSA. Trimming pared 6 bases from V and 2 bases from J, leaving 10 bases between. The CDR3 region has the DNA TGTGCCAGCAGATGGGCAGGGCAAGAGACCCAGTACTTC. This gives the protein CASRWAGQETQYF.